The sequence of this T cell receptor beta chain was determined in a study of early T cells in non-severe SARS-CoV-2 infection. About the research overall: Sequencing targeted bulk RNA from unsorted whole blood, leaving chains unpaired.

As part of library construction, unique molecular identifiers were attached to individual cDNA molecules. TCRdb re-derived calls from the 5' RACE reads in MiXCR, one entry per CDR3 protein. The table lists 68,000 or so distinct CDR3 sequences, under 13% of them singletons, with 5.5% to 7% in the top ten. Germline loops: CDR1 MDHEN, CDR2 SYDVKM. CDR3 length equals 14 residues. Trimming shortened V by 4 bases and J by 8 bases, and 16 bases separated the two germline ends. This TCR was sampled from an adult who was a healthcare worker with PCR-confirmed SARS-CoV-2 infection or an uninfected control (not recorded which). The sample was whole blood. The chain links TRBV28 to TRBJ2-3; D is undetermined. The chain's CDR3 is CASSWPTSLATQYF. In DNA, the CDR3 is TGTGCCAGCAGTTGGCCTACGTCTTTGGCTACGCAGTATTTT.